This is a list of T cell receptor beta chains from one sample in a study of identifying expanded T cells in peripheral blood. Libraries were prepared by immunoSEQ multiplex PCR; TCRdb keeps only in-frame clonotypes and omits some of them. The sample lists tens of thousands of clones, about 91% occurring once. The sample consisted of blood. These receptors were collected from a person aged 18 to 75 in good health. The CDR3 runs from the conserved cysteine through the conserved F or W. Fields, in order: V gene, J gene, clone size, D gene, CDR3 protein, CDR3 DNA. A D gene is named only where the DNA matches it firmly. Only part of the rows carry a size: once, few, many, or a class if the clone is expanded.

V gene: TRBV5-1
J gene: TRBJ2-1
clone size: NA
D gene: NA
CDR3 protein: CASSFWGGIEQFF
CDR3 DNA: TGCGCCAGCAGCTTCTGGGGCGGGATTGAGCAGTTCTTC

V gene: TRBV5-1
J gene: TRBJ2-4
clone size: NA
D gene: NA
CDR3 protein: CASSLVQGVVAKNIQYF
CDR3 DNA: TGCGCCAGCAGCTTGGTTCAAGGGGTGGTTGCCAAAAACATTCAGTACTTC

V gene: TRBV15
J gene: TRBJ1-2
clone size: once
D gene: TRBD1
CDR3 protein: CATSRKDRGAGYTF
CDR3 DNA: TGTGCCACCAGCAGAAAAGACAGGGGGGCTGGCTACACCTTC

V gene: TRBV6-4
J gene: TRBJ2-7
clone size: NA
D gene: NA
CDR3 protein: CASRIPGPNSYEQYF
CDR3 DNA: TGTGCCAGCAGGATCCCAGGCCCAAATTCCTACGAGCAGTACTTC

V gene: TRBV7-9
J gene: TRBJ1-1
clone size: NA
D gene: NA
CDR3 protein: CASSARGAEAEAFF
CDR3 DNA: TGTGCCAGCAGCGCACGGGGGGCAGAGGCTGAAGCTTTCTTT

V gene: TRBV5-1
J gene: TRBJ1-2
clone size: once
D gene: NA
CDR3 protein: CASSFGDRNYGYTF
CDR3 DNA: TGCGCCAGCAGCTTCGGCGACAGGAACTATGGCTACACCTTC

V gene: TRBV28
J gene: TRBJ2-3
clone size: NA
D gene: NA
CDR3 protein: CASSPLEFGTDTQYF
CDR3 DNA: TGTGCCAGCAGTCCTCTTGAGTTTGGCACAGATACGCAGTATTTT

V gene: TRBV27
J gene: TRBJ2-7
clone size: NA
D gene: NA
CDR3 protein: CASSWGGSNTYEQYF
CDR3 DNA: TGTGCCAGCAGTTGGGGAGGTTCGAACACCTACGAGCAGTACTTC

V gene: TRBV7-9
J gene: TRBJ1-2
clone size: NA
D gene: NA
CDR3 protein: CASSTLDSFNYGYTF
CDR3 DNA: TGTGCCAGCAGCACCTTAGACAGTTTTAACTATGGCTACACCTTC

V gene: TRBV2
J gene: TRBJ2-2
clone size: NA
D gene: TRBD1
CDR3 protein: CASGQGAGELFF
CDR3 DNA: TGTGCCAGCGGACAGGGGGCCGGGGAGCTGTTTTTT

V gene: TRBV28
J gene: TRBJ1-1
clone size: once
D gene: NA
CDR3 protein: CVSSLVGARTEAFF
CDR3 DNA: TGTGTCAGCAGTTTGGTCGGGGCGCGCACTGAAGCTTTCTTT

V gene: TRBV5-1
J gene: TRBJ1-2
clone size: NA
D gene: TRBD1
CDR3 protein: CASSLGGQGNYGYTF
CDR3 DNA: TGCGCCAGCAGCTTGGGGGGACAGGGTAACTATGGCTACACCTTC

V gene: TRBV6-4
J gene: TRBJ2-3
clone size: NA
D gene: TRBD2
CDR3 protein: CASSDSPSGGGTDTQYF
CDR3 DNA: TGTGCCAGCAGTGACTCTCCTAGCGGGGGGGGCACAGATACGCAGTATTTT